Given below is one T cell receptor (beta chain) in context. Generated by immunoSEQ multiplex PCR, the TCRdb table keeps only in-frame clones and is missing some. The data hold fewer than 250,000 clones, with less than 90% observed a single time. The data originate from a study of blood T cell repertoires in COVID-19. Turning to the study itself: Collection of acute and convalescent COVID-19 samples took place in the United States, Italy and Spain. PBMCs, B-cell-depleted T cells, or T cells were the source of the cDNA or gDNA that made up the material.

The CDR3 spans 15 residues. Looked up from germline, CDR1 is SNHLY and CDR2 is FYNNEI. V lost 6 bases to trimming and J lost 6 bases; unmatched junction nucleotides: 7. The material sequenced was peripheral blood. The V call is TRBV2, the J call TRBJ2-3; 12 bases match TRBD2. The TCR originated in a human donor in a cohort sampled during active COVID-19. The CDR3 spells CASSPTSGGQDTQYF. In DNA form, the CDR3 reads TGTGCCAGCAGCCCGACTAGCGGGGGCCAGGATACGCAGTATTTT.